This entry lists 22 T cell receptor beta chains sequenced from one sample in a study of CD8+ T cells in alopecia areata. Extracted RNA was reverse transcribed, and the resulting cDNA served as sequencing template. Only in-frame clones appear in the TCRdb table, and some are missing; sequencing was by immunoSEQ multiplex PCR. The table lists over 100,000 clones, with no singletons. The sample taken for sequencing was lesional skin. The source of these receptors is a C3H/HeJ mouse with alopecia areata. These mice share the MHC haplotype H2-k.

In the case of this clone: TCRdb's protein sequence differs at residue 10 from the translated DNA; the protein presented here follows the DNA. All gene names here are mouse names. The DNA ends 3 residues before the CDR3 does, and the rest of the CDR3 is filled in from the germline J gene. The rearrangement uses TRBV13-3 and TRBJ1-6, with 7 bases that match TRBD1. TRBJ1-6 is reported as an ORF; its role is uncertain. The germline gives CDR1 NNHDY, CDR2 SYVADS. The V and J ends lost 1 base and 11 bases, in that order; junction bases with no gene match: 3. This CDR3 has 13 amino acids. The CDR3 DNA, read in part, is TGTGCCAGCAGTGATAACAGGGGAGCGCCC. It is translated as CASSDNRGAP. The complete CDR3 sequence is CASSDNRGAPLYF.

Worth noting for this clone: Any gene name here is a mouse gene name. The CDR3 end falls 4 residues outside the read, so it is completed with the germline J gene. The chain couples TRBV19 to TRBJ2-3, with D hard to call. The CDR3 consists of 13 residues. V lost 9 bases to trimming and J lost 0 bases, with 11 bases between them. Germline V lookup: CDR1 FNHDT, CDR2 SITEND (reference sequence). The covered CDR3 bases are TGTGCCACCCACAGAACTAGTGCAGAA. Its translation is CATHRTSAE. The CDR3 in full is CATHRTSAETLYF.

On this clone: Gene names are mouse gene names. The CDR3 extends 4 residues past the end of the read, so its final part is completed from the germline J gene. This sequence joins TRBV13-1 and TRBJ1-4; no clear D. The V end lost 2 bases, the J end lost 4 bases, and 6 bases lay between the germline ends. This CDR3 is built from 13 residues. Germline lookup yields CDR1 NSHNY and CDR2 SYGAGN. The CDR3 DNA, read in part, is TGTGCCAGCAGTGACCGACTCAACGAA. As protein: CASSDRLNE. The whole CDR3 sequence is CASSDRLNERLFF.

About this clone itself: The genes are named according to mouse. The CDR3 extends 4 residues past the end of the read, so its final part is completed from the germline J gene. J is TRBJ1-2 and V is TRBV19; weak D call: TRBD1 (5 bases). V was shortened by 4 bases and J by 3 bases, with 10 bases between the two germline ends. The germline V gene encodes CDR1 FNHDT and CDR2 SITEND (reference sequence). The CDR3 covers 13 residues. The CDR3 region is CASSPGRDSDYTF. The DNA read from the CDR3 is TGTGCCAGCAGTCCAGGGCGGGACTCC.

On this clone itself: The gene names here belong to mouse. Read data end 4 residues before the CDR3 end; the end is taken from the germline J gene. This rearrangement joins TRBV1 to TRBJ2-5; the match to TRBD2 covers 13 bases. Germline CDR1 is NSQYPW and CDR2 is LRSPGD (reference sequence). This CDR3 region has 16 residues. This CDR3 is CTCSASDWGGSDTQYF. The sequenced CDR3 bases are TGCACCTGCAGTGCATCGGACTGGGGGGGCTCGGAC.

In its sample, this clone was seen a few times. The protein listed by TCRdb differs at residue 11 from the translated DNA, so the DNA translation is shown. Genes and germline are mouse. The CDR3 end is not reached by the read, which stops 3 residues before it; the germline J gene fills it in. The chain recombines TRBV13-3 with TRBJ1-3; 7 bases align to TRBD1. Germline V gene lookup returns CDR1 NNHDY and CDR2 SYVADS. Germline trimming cut 3 bases from V and 4 bases from J; bases unmatched to any gene: 4. The CDR3 has 14 amino acids. The CDR3 protein is CASSAGQRGNTLYF. CDR3 DNA, as far as it was read: TGTGCCAGCAGTGCGGGACAGAGGGGAAATACG.

Notes on this clone: Gene names are mouse gene names. The read terminates 4 residues ahead of where the CDR3 ends, so the germline J gene completes it. The chain uses TRBV13-3 and TRBJ1-1, with TRBD1 matching 8 bases. Unmatched junction bases numbered 6, after V lost 2 bases and J lost 0 bases. The CDR3 is made up of 16 amino acids. CDR1 is NNHDY, CDR2 SYVADS, per germline. The CDR3 sequence is CASSDPDRGSNTEVFF. Incomplete CDR3 DNA: TGTGCCAGCAGTGACCCCGACAGGGGATCAAACACA.

As concerns this clone: The gene symbols are mouse symbols. The read terminates 4 residues before the CDR3 end, so the remaining end is supplied by the germline J gene. The chain links TRBV1 to TRBJ2-4; possibly TRBD1 for D (6 bases). CDR1 is NSQYPW, CDR2 LRSPGD, per germline (reference sequence). The CDR3 is 14 amino acids. The DNA read from the CDR3 is TGCACCTGCAGTGCGTCACAGGGTGAGAAC. It yields the protein CTCSASQGEN. The CDR3 reads in full as CTCSASQGENTLYF. Together with reference TRBV1 and TRBJ2-4, the CDR3 gives the full variable domain: VTLLEQNPRWRLVPRGQAVNLRCILKNSQYPWMSWYQQDLQKQLQWLFTLRSPGDKEVKSLPGADYLATRVTDTELRLQVANMSQGRTLYCTCSASQGENTLYFGAGTRLSVL.

Comment on this clone: The gene symbols are mouse symbols. Read data end 4 residues before the CDR3 end; the end is taken from the germline J gene. This sequence joins TRBV19 and TRBJ2-1, with no clear D. Trimming took 4 bases from V and 1 from J, leaving 9 bases between them. Germline CDR1 is FNHDT and CDR2 is SITEND (reference sequence). The CDR3 length is 14 residues. CDR3 loop: CASSPPRNYAEQFF. The sequenced part of the CDR3 DNA is TGTGCCAGCAGTCCCCCCAGGAACTATGCT.

This clone has a handful of counts. The gene symbols are mouse symbols. The read is 4 residues too short to cover the CDR3 end, so that end is filled in from the germline J gene. The genes are TRBV1 and TRBJ2-1; TRBD2 aligns across 11 bases. Germline CDR1 is NSQYPW and CDR2 is LRSPGD (reference sequence). The CDR3 has 16 residues. CDR3 DNA, as far as it was read: TGCACCTGCAGTGCCACCACTGGGGGGGCGGGAGCT. It encodes CTCSATTGGAGA. The whole CDR3 sequence reads CTCSATTGGAGAEQFF.

Of note for this clone: At residue 14, the translated DNA and the protein in TCRdb do not agree; the protein given here is derived from the DNA. The listed genes are named as in mouse. The observed sequence ends 3 residues before the CDR3 terminus, with the missing tail filled in from the germline J gene. V usage is TRBV14 and J usage is TRBJ1-3, with TRBD1 matching 8 bases. After removal of 5 bases from V and 0 bases from J, the junction contained 10 bases not matched to a gene. Germline V gene data show CDR1 as SGHDT and CDR2 as FRDEAV. The CDR3 contains 17 residues. The CDR3 bases that were read are TGTGCCAGCAGCCACGACAGGGGTCGGAATTCTGGAAATACG. This translates into CASSHDRGRNSGNT. The CDR3 as a whole reads CASSHDRGRNSGNTLYF.

This clone was observed a handful of times. All gene names here are mouse names. From the germline J gene comes the end of the CDR3, since the read stops 4 residues before it. The rearrangement uses TRBV12-1 and TRBJ2-1, with 12 bases lining up with TRBD2. The CDR3 spans 15 residues. V was clipped by 4 bases and J by 4 bases; unmatched bases: 4. The germline gives CDR1 SGHSN, CDR2 HYEKVE. The sequenced CDR3 bases are TGTGCCAGCTCCCAGGACTGGGGGGGATATGCT. It specifies CASSQDWGGYA. The CDR3 as a whole reads CASSQDWGGYAEQFF.

This clone was detected a few times. Gene names and germline refer to mouse. Additional DNA sequences in this sample encode the identical CDR3. The DNA read from the CDR3 is TGCACCTGCAGTGCAGATCTGGGACAGGGGGCGGAC. As protein: CTCSADLGQGAD. The whole CDR3 protein reads CTCSADLGQGADTQYF. The chain recombines TRBV1 with TRBJ2-5, with 12 bases that match TRBD1. From the germline J gene comes the end of the CDR3, since the read stops 4 residues before it. Germline CDR1 and CDR2: NSQYPW and LRSPGD (reference sequence). This CDR3 is 16 amino acids long.

This clone was detected only a few times. Mouse gene names apply. Read coverage stops 4 residues before the CDR3 terminus; the germline J gene supplies the remainder. This sequence joins TRBV13-3 and TRBJ2-5; 8 bases map to TRBD1. CDR1 NNHDY and CDR2 SYVADS come from the germline V gene. The CDR3 loop spans 14 amino acids. V gave up 5 bases and J gave up 3 bases; unmatched junction bases: 5. Incomplete CDR3 DNA: TGTGCCAGCAGGCAGGGGGCGCGGCAAGAC. The encoded protein is CASRQGARQD. The whole CDR3 protein reads CASRQGARQDTQYF.

This clone was counted ten times or more. Gene labels here are mouse ones. The read finishes 4 residues shy of the CDR3 end, and the germline J gene is used to complete it. This chain joins TRBV13-3 and TRBJ2-5; 9 bases map to TRBD2. From germline, CDR1 is NNHDY and CDR2 SYVADS. The ends lost 4 bases at V and 0 bases at J; junction bases unmatched: 6. The CDR3 totals 16 residues. The sequenced CDR3 bases are TGTGCCAGCAGTCCTGACTGGGGGAGAAACCAAGAC. Translating gives CASSPDWGRNQD. The entire CDR3 is CASSPDWGRNQDTQYF.

In this sample, this clone turned up many times. The listed genes are named as in mouse. The DNA ends 4 residues before the CDR3 does, and the rest of the CDR3 is filled in from the germline J gene. The rearrangement joins TRBV13-3 to TRBJ2-3; the match to TRBD2 covers 8 bases. The junction had 6 bases not matched to a gene; V was cut back by 0 bases and J by 3 bases. The CDR3 runs to 16 residues. Germline V gene lookup returns CDR1 NNHDY and CDR2 SYVADS. CDR3 region: CASSDARGGRAETLYF. CDR3 bases read: TGTGCCAGCAGTGATGCGCGGGGGGGGCGCGCAGAA.

Concerning this clone itself: All gene names here are mouse names. The read comes to an end 4 residues before the CDR3 does, leaving the germline J gene to fill in the end. The chain recombines TRBV19 with TRBJ1-1; D possibly corresponds to TRBD1 (5 bases). Germline assignment: CDR1 FNHDT and CDR2 SITEND (reference sequence). V was trimmed by 5 bases and J by 0 bases, leaving 11 bases between them. The CDR3 contains 14 residues. The CDR3 sequence is CASRAGQANTEVFF. The sequenced part of the CDR3 DNA is TGTGCCAGCAGAGCCGGACAAGCAAACACA.

This clone was detected ten times or more. The germline and genes are mouse ones. The observed sequence ends 4 residues before the CDR3 terminus, with the missing tail filled in from the germline J gene. The rearrangement uses TRBV13-3 and TRBJ1-1; 7 bases match TRBD1. V lost 0 bases and J lost 1; bases outside the gene matches: 3. The CDR3 contains 15 residues. Germline loops: CDR1 NNHDY, CDR2 SYVADS. CDR3 residues: CASSDAGGRNTEVFF. CDR3 bases read: TGTGCCAGCAGTGATGCAGGGGGGAGAAACACA.

As regards this clone: The gene symbols are mouse symbols. Read sequence stops 4 residues before the CDR3 end, and the germline J gene provides the missing end. The chain couples TRBV13-1 to TRBJ2-1, with 9 positions matching TRBD2. Unmatched junction bases numbered 5, after V lost 0 bases and J lost 1 base. The CDR3 length is 17 residues. The germline CDR1 and CDR2 sequences are NSHNY and SYGAGN. The covered CDR3 bases are TGTGCCAGCAGTGATGCACGGACTGGGGAGAACTATGCT. Amino acids: CASSDARTGENYA. The CDR3 as a whole reads CASSDARTGENYAEQFF.

This clone was counted between two and nine times. Mouse names are used for the genes. The read ends 4 residues shy of where the CDR3 ends; the end is completed using the germline J gene. This chain connects TRBV19 to TRBJ2-5; D perhaps matches TRBD1 (7 bases). Looked up from germline, CDR1 is FNHDT and CDR2 is SITEND (reference sequence). Trimming left V 5 bases short and J 0 bases short, with 13 bases between. This CDR3 contains 15 residues. CDR3 sequence reads: CASRPGGINQDTQYF. Incomplete CDR3 DNA: TGTGCCAGCAGGCCAGGGGGGATTAACCAAGAC.

On this clone itself: At residue 13, the TCRdb amino acid sequence and the translated nucleotide sequence differ, so the protein here is the DNA translation. Gene names denote mouse genes. The read falls 3 residues short of the CDR3 end, and the missing part is taken from the germline J gene. V usage is TRBV1 and J usage is TRBJ1-3; TRBD1 aligns across 9 bases. Looked up from germline, CDR1 is NSQYPW and CDR2 is LRSPGD (reference sequence). The CDR3 covers 16 residues. V trimming: 2 bases; J trimming: 4 bases; junction bases outside the gene matches: 6. Incomplete CDR3 DNA: TGCACCTGCAGTGCATCTAACAGGGGGCGGGGAAATACG. Amino acids: CTCSASNRGRGNT. The whole CDR3 sequence reads CTCSASNRGRGNTLYF. Full variable domain (remainder filled in from reference TRBV1 and TRBJ1-3): VTLLEQNPRWRLVPRGQAVNLRCILKNSQYPWMSWYQQDLQKQLQWLFTLRSPGDKEVKSLPGADYLATRVTDTELRLQVANMSQGRTLYCTCSASNRGRGNTLYFGEGSRLIVV.

Of note for this clone: All gene names here are mouse names. The CDR3 here is CASGGLGGIYEQYF. Partial CDR3 DNA: TGTGCCAGCGGTGGACTGGGGGGAATCTAT. V gene TRBV13-2 combines with J gene TRBJ2-7, with TRBD2 matching 10 bases. Coverage ceases 4 residues before the CDR3 finishes, and the germline J gene fills in the end. Germline CDR1 is NNHNN and CDR2 is SYGAGS (reference sequence). V gave up 3 bases and J gave up 3 bases; unmatched junction bases: 3. The CDR3 covers 14 residues.